Listed here is a single T cell receptor beta chain. What it recognizes is unknown. This record comes from a study of shared clonotypes between healthy human individuals. Whole-study findings and limits: The sampled material consisted only of blood, and tissue repertoires are likely to differ. Rarefaction showed sorted-subset sequencing was incomplete despite large depth.

Assay: immunoSEQ multiplex PCR; the TCRdb copy retains only in-frame clones and omits some. Of roughly 1.5 million clones in the sample, 95% to 99% are singletons; the top ten hold around 0.47%. CDR1 is SGHAT and CDR2 is FQNNGV in the germline V gene. The V gene lost 2 bases and the J gene lost 0 bases, with 17 bases spanning the gap. The CDR3 spans 18 residues. The V gene is TRBV11-2, the J gene TRBJ1-3; a possible D gene is TRBD1 (5 bases). This clonotype was sampled from a man between 25 and 39 years old in good health. The specimen sequenced was naive CD4+ T cells sorted from blood. The subset was: CD45RA+ positively selected. This CDR3 reads CASSLWIGWDLSGNTIYF. Written as DNA, the CDR3 is TGTGCCAGCAGCTTATGGATCGGGTGGGACCTCTCTGGAAACACCATATATTTT.